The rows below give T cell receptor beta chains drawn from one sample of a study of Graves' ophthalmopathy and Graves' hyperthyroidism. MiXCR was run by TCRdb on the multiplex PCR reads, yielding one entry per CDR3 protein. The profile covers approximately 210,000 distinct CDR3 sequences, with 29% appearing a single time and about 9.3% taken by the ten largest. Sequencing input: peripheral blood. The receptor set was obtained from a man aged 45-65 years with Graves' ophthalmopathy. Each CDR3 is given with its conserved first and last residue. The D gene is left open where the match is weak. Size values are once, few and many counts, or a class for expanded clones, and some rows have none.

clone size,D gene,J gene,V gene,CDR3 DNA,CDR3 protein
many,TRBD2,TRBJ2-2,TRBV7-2,TGTGCCAGCAGCTCGGGGGGGGAGAGGGAGCTGTTTTTT,CASSSGGERELFF
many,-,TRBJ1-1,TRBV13,TGTGCCAGCAGCTTACCGCGTATTTCTGAAGCTTTCTTT,CASSLPRISEAFF
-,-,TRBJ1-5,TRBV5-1,TGCGCCAGCAGCTTTGGTGGGCAGGGAAGCAATCAGCCCCAGCATTTT,CASSFGGQGSNQPQHF
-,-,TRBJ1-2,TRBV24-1,TGTGCCACCAGTGACCCGGGGCTGGGCTATGGCTACACCTTC,CATSDPGLGYGYTF
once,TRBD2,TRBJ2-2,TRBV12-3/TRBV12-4,TGTGCCAGCAGTCAACAAGAGCGGGAGTTAGACGGGGAGCTGTTTTTT,CASSQQERELDGELFF
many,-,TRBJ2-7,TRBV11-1,TGTGCCAGCAACCAGTACGGAGTCGAGCAGTACTTC,CASNQYGVEQYF
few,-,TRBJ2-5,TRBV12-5,TGTGCTAGTGGTTACCCCACGCGGTCGGGGGCGCGGGAGACCCAGTACTTC,CASGYPTRSGARETQYF
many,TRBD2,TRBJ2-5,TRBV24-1,TGTGCCACCAGTGATGGGACTAGCGGGAGAAAGACCCAGTACTTC,CATSDGTSGRKTQYF
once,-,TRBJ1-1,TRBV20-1,TGCAGTGCTAGAACGGCAGGGCAAGGCACTGAAGCTTTCTTT,CSARTAGQGTEAFF
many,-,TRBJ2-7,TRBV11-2,TGTGCCAGCAGCTTAAAAGGACAGGGAGGGCACGAGCAGTACTTC,CASSLKGQGGHEQYF
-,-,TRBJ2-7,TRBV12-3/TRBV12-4,TGTGCCAGCAGTCCGGGCGAGGCTTGGGAGCAGTACTTC,CASSPGEAWEQYF
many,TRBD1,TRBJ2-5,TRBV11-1,TGTGCCAGCAGCGCTGGACAGGTTGCAGAGACCCAGTACTTC,CASSAGQVAETQYF
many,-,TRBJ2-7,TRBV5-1,TGCGCCAGCAGCTTGGGAACAGGGAACTACGAGCAGTACTTC,CASSLGTGNYEQYF
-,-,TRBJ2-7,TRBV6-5,TGTGCCAGCAGTTACGAGCGCTCCTACGAGCAGTACTTC,CASSYERSYEQYF
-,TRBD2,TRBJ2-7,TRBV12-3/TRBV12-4,TGTGCCAGCCACGGACTAGCGGGATTGGGTGAGCAGTACTTC,CASHGLAGLGEQYF
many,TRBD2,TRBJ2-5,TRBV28,TGTGCCTCTTCGACTAGCGGGAGGGTCATAAGAGAGACCCAGTACTTC,CASSTSGRVIRETQYF
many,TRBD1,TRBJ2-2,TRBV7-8,TGTGCCAGCAGCCCTCGACAGGGGGCAGCCGGGGAGCTGTTTTTT,CASSPRQGAAGELFF
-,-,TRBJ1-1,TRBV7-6,TGTGCCAGCAGCCCATCGGAGAACACTGAAGCTTTCTTT,CASSPSENTEAFF
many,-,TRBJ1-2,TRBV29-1,TGCAGCGCTCGGGACGTGGGGTACTATGGCTACACCTTC,CSARDVGYYGYTF
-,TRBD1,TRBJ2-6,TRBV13,TGTGCCAGCAGCTTAGGGAGGGACAGGGTGATCGCTGGGGCCAACGTCCTGACTTTC,CASSLGRDRVIAGANVLTF
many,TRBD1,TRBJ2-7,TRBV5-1,TGCGCCAGCAGCACCGGACAGGGTGTGTACTTC,CASSTGQGVYF
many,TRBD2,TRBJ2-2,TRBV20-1,TGCAGTGCTAGTTCAGCGGGGGGTCCCCCCGGGGAGCTGTTTTTT,CSASSAGGPPGELFF
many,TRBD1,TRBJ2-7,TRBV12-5,TGTGCTAGTGGTTTGGTAGGGACAGGCCCCTACGAGCAGTACTTC,CASGLVGTGPYEQYF
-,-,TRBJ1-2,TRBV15,TGTACCACCAGGGCAGACTATGGCTACACCTTC,CTTRADYGYTF
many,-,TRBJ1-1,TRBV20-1,TGCAGTGCTAGAGATCTCCGGGAGAACACTGAAGCTTTCTTT,CSARDLRENTEAFF
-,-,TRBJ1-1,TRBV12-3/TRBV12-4,TGTGCCAGCAGTTTCTCCGGGGACTCTGAGGCTTTCTTT,CASSFSGDSEAFF
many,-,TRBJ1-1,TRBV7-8,TGTGCCAGCACCTCCGAAGGGGGTCCGGGGACTGAAGCTTTCTTT,CASTSEGGPGTEAFF
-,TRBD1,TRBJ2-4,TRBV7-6,TGTGCCAGCAGCCCCGGGACAGGGCATGACATTCAGTACTTC,CASSPGTGHDIQYF
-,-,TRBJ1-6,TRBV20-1,TGCAGTGCTAGACCCGACAGCACTAATTCACCCCTCCACTTT,CSARPDSTNSPLHF
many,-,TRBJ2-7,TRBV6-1,TGTGCCAGCAGCAGAACAGGTATCTACGAGCAGTACTTC,CASSRTGIYEQYF
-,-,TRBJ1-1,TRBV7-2,TGTGCCAGCAGCCCCGACTCTTCGACTGAAGCTTTCTTT,CASSPDSSTEAFF
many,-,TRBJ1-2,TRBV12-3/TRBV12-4,TGTGCCAGCAGTAACAGGCGGGGGCTGGATGGCTACACCTTC,CASSNRRGLDGYTF
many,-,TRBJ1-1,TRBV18,TGTGCCAGCTCACCCGCTGAGTTAGACGCTTTCTTT,CASSPAELDAFF
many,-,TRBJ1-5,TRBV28,TGTGCCAGCAGTTTTTATACCGGGACGGGAAATCAGCCCCAGCATTTT,CASSFYTGTGNQPQHF
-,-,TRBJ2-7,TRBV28,TGTGCCAGCAGTATTCCCGGGACCTGGGACGAGCAGTACTTC,CASSIPGTWDEQYF
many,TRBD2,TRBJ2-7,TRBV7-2,TGTGCCAGCAGCCCCCCTAGCGGGAGCTCCTACGAGCAGTACTTC,CASSPPSGSSYEQYF
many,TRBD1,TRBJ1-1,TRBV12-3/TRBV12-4,TGTGCCAGCAGTGAGACAGGGGGGGGGACTGAAGCTTTCTTT,CASSETGGGTEAFF
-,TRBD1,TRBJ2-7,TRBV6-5,TGTGCCAGCAGTTACTCTGCCACAGGGGCCTACGAGCAGTACTTC,CASSYSATGAYEQYF
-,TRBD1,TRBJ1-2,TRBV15,TGTGCCACCAGCAGAGACAACAGGGGTTGGGTCGATGGCTACACCTTC,CATSRDNRGWVDGYTF
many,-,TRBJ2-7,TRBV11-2,TGTGCCAGCAGCTTAAAGGGTGGCCCCTACGAGCAGTACTTC,CASSLKGGPYEQYF
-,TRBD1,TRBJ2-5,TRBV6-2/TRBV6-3,TGTGCCAGCAGACCCCAGACAGGGCCACAAGAGACCCAGTACTTC,CASRPQTGPQETQYF
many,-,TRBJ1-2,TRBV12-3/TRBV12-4,TGTGCCAGCAGTCCTCGGATGGCGACGAGGACCTTC,CASSPRMATRTF
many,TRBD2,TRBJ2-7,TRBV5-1,TGCGCCAGCAGCCCGGGGGGGACTAGCGGTTCCTACGAGCAGTACTTC,CASSPGGTSGSYEQYF
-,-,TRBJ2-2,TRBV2,TGTGCCAACCGAAGCCAGCGACGGCGCCAAAGTAGTCTGTTTTTT,CANRSQRRRQSSLFF
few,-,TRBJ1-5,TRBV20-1,TGCAGTGCCAATGGGGGGAATCAGCCCCAGCATTTT,CSANGGNQPQHF
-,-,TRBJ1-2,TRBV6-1,TGTGCCAGCACCGTTAACCCTGGAGTTTATGGCTACACCTTC,CASTVNPGVYGYTF
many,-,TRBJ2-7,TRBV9,TGTGCCAGCAGCGTAGCGGGAGCCCGGTTGGACGAGCAGTACTTC,CASSVAGARLDEQYF
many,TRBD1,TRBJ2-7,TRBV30,TGTGCCTGGAGTAATTCGGGACAGGGAATCTACGAGCAGTACTTC,CAWSNSGQGIYEQYF
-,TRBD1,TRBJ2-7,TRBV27,TGTGCCAGCAGTTTATTTAATTCAGACAGGGCATACGAGCAGTACTTC,CASSLFNSDRAYEQYF
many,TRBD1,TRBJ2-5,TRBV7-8,TGTGCCAGCAGCTCGACAGGGAGTAGTCTGGAGACCCAGTACTTC,CASSSTGSSLETQYF